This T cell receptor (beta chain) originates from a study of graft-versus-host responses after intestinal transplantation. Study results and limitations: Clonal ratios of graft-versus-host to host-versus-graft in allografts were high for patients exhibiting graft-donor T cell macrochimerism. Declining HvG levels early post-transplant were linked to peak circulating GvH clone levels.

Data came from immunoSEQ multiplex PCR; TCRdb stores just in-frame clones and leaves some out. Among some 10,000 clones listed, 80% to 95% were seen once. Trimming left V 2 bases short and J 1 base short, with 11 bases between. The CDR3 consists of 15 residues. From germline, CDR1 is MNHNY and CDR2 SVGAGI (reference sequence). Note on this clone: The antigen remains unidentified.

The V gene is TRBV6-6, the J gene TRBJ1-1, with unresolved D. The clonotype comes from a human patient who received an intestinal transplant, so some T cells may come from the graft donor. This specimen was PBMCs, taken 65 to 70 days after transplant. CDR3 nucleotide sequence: TGTGCCAGCAGTTACGCTGGACCGACGAACACTGAAGCTTTCTTT. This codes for CASSYAGPTNTEAFF.